The present TCR beta chain was sequenced within a study of identical twins (dated by TCRdb to about 2016). Context from the whole study: The study deep-sequenced TCR alpha and beta repertoires from monozygotic twins, unrelated adults of various ages and cord blood to test whether fetal clonotypes persist. To rule out contamination, replicate twin experiments were performed at different times with different library preparation protocols. Study-level results and caveats: Excess twin sharing in beta out-of-frame sequences was weaker because fewer shared sequences lowered the signal-to-noise ratio. Compared with coincidental sharing between unrelated individuals, out-of-frame TCR alpha sequences shared between twins had an excess of sequences with low generation probability. Because the same donors could not be followed over many years, conclusions were based on cross-sectional statistical analysis. Zero-insertion analyses could be partly confounded by invariant T cells such as MAIT and iNKT, although diverse VJ usage argued against such confounding for most clonotypes. Out-of-frame TCR alpha sharing in monozygotic twins was systematically underestimated by recombination models, whereas sharing between unrelated individuals was in agreement with the recombination models. Abundant cord blood beta clonotypes carried fewer insertions; young adult naive repertoires showed a weaker similar trend, while memory repertoires showed none.

Only healthy Caucasian donors were included. Using Miltenyi CD45RO+ enrichment and human naive T-cell isolation kits, memory (CD45RO+) and naive T cells were isolated from PBMC. This clonotype occurred many times. Its antigen is unknown. No base quality values were provided; no much bigger clone lies one nucleotide off. Libraries were made using 5' RACE. TCRdb lists the instrument as Illumina HiSeq 2000. A universal primer binding site was added through template switching, and the final cDNA carried a unique molecular identifier so that TCR cDNA molecules could be counted accurately. Specific primers in the conserved constant-segment region were used to synthesize first-strand cDNA for TCR alpha and beta chains. Each cDNA library was double barcoded, with a SMART-Mk sample barcode plus Illumina barcodes, to control for contamination. Two successive PCR steps introduced TruSeq adapter sequences along with Illumina sample barcodes. TCR alpha and beta cDNA libraries were sequenced on the Illumina HiSeq platform with custom primers. As for the original processing: MiGEC was used to process raw reads and extract unique molecular identifiers, and MiXCR was used to find CDR3 positions. Recombination models were inferred per individual with the repgenHMM and IGoR tools using an EM algorithm. The tcR package in R was used for shared clonotype analysis, with sharing normalized by the product of cloneset sizes. Out-of-frame nonproductive sequences were analyzed to study raw recombination free of thymic and clonal selection effects. TCRdb reran the public reads through fastp at Q25 and MiXCR, keeping productive beta chains. Rows with a matching CDR3 protein are joined into one entry that keeps the most common DNA and genes. The V and J calls shown here were made by TCRdb, not taken from the authors' results. This sample lists approximately 220,000 distinct CDR3 sequences; roughly 9.4% were detected once. The top ten clones comprise about 5.2% of the sample.

V loses 0 bases, J loses 10 bases, and the germline ends lie 11 bases apart. The germline V gene (reference sequence) specifies SGHKS as CDR1 and YYEKEE as CDR2. Spanning cysteine to phenylalanine, the CDR3 consists of 13 amino acids. Only the CDR3 portion is preserved as DNA: 39 bases, with reading frame beginning at the first base. The chain is made from TRBV5-5 and TRBJ1-5, with the D gene not clear enough to name. This TCR derives from a woman between 18 and 29 years old in good health. Sequenced sample: memory (CD45RO+) T cells sorted from blood. Sample cell subset or site, as interpreted from the label and publication: CD45RO+ enriched T cells. The sequenced DNA: TGTGCCAGCAGCTTGGGGCCGGTCAAACCCCAGCATTTT. Its protein reads: CASSLGPVKPQHF.